These 27 T cell receptor beta chains share one sample of origin, sequenced in a study of T cell changes during pregnancy in multiple sclerosis. The table came from immunoSEQ multiplex PCR; TCRdb's copy has only in-frame clones and leaves some out. The repertoire holds around 80,000 clones, 94% seen once, with about 0.99% in the top ten. The input for sequencing was peripheral blood, taken in the second trimester of pregnancy. The receptor set was obtained from a female donor in good health, enrolled as a control in a pregnancy study.

The rearrangement uses TRBV4-1 and TRBJ2-5, with 9 positions matching TRBD2. Per germline, CDR1 MGHRA and CDR2 YSYEKL. V dropped 4 bases and J dropped 5; count of bases not matched to a gene: 14. This CDR3 region has 17 residues. Written as DNA, the CDR3 is TGCGCCAGCAGCCGTGTCGCCGCGGGAGGGCCAGCGGAGACCCAGTACTTC. Its translation is CASSRVAAGGPAETQYF.

DNA of the CDR3: TGTGCCAGCAGCCAGGACAGGGGGGGGTTCACTGAAGCTTTCTTT. It yields the protein CASSQDRGGFTEAFF. V is TRBV5-6 and J is TRBJ1-1; 10 nucleotides match TRBD1. CDR3 length: 15 amino acids. The germline CDR1 and CDR2 sequences are SGHDT and YYEEEE. J gave up 4 bases and V 4 bases, and 7 bases lay outside the gene matches.

The chain has TRBV29-1 and TRBJ2-1, with TRBD1 as a possible D gene (6 bases). From germline, CDR1 is SQVTM and CDR2 ANQGSEA. The CDR3 contains 13 residues. V was cut by 7 bases and J by 5 bases, with 15 bases left in between. As DNA, the CDR3 is TGCAGCGCCTCTTGGGACATCGACAATGAGCAGTTCTTC. Translating it yields CSASWDIDNEQFF.

This clone has just one count. The chain recombines TRBV5-1 with TRBJ2-1, with TRBD1 as a possible D gene (6 bases). Germline V gene lookup returns CDR1 SGHRS and CDR2 YFSETQ. With 4 bases removed from V and 10 bases from J, the gap between germline ends came to 18 bases. The CDR3 is made up of 14 amino acids. The CDR3 DNA is TGCGCCAGCAGCCCTACGACAGGTCTTTGGGAGCAGTTCTTC. Amino acid sequence: CASSPTTGLWEQFF.

This chain joins TRBV6-1 and TRBJ2-7; a possible D gene is TRBD1 (6 bases). The CDR3 is 11 amino acids. Deletions cut 9 bases from V and 3 bases from J, with 9 bases between. CDR1 is MNHNS, CDR2 SASEGT, per germline. The CDR3 reads CASWTDYEQYF. CDR3 coding DNA: TGTGCCAGTTGGACAGACTACGAGCAGTACTTC.

This clone was observed a few times. The CDR3 spells CASSQDSGRVEEQFF. The CDR3 coding sequence is TGCGCCAGCAGCCAAGATAGCGGGAGGGTTGAGGAGCAGTTCTTC. V is TRBV4-1 and J is TRBJ2-1, with TRBD2 matching over 11 bases. CDR3 length: 15 residues. Trimming cost V 0 bases and J 10 bases; bases outside gene matches: 5. Germline V CDR1 and CDR2: MGHRA, YSYEKL.

This chain links TRBV5-1 with TRBJ1-4; 7 nucleotides line up with TRBD1. Germline V lookup: CDR1 SGHRS, CDR2 YFSETQ. The V gene end was trimmed by 4 bases and the J gene end by 3 bases; junction bases not matched to a gene: 6. The CDR3 has 15 amino acids. This CDR3 reads CASSPQGGSNEKLFF. CDR3 nucleotides: TGCGCCAGCAGCCCCCAGGGGGGTTCTAATGAAAAACTGTTTTTT.

The rearrangement uses TRBV7-7 and TRBJ1-4; D might be TRBD1 (5 bases). The germline gives CDR1 SSHAT, CDR2 FNYEAQ (reference sequence). V was pared by 6 bases and J by 5 bases, with 16 bases between. The CDR3 has 15 amino acids. CDR3: CASSDSALGNEKLFF. DNA for the CDR3: TGTGCCAGCAGTGACAGCGCCCTGGGGAATGAAAAACTGTTTTTT.

The chain recombines TRBV4-1 with TRBJ1-1; 7 nucleotides match TRBD1. CDR1 MGHRA and CDR2 YSYEKL come from the germline V gene. V gave up 3 bases and J gave up 10 bases; unmatched junction bases: 2. The CDR3 extends over 11 amino acids. The DNA for the CDR3 is TGCGCCAGCAGCCAGACAGGGTTAGCTTTCTTT. Its translation: CASSQTGLAFF.

This clone has just one count. The V gene is TRBV14, the J gene TRBJ2-2; TRBD1 matches at 8 bases. Germline CDR1 reads SGHDN; CDR2 reads FVKESK. J lost 3 bases, V lost 0 bases, and 6 bases had no gene match. This CDR3 comprises 17 residues. The DNA of the CDR3 is TGTGCCAGCAGCCAAGATTTCGGGACAGGATACACCGGGGAGCTGTTTTTT. Encoded protein: CASSQDFGTGYTGELFF. The full variable domain, rest sourced from reference TRBV14 and TRBJ2-2, is EAGVTQFPSHSVIEKGQTVTLRCDPISGHDNLYWYRRVMGKEIKFLLHFVKESKQDESGMPNNRFLAERTGGTYSTLKVQPAELEDSGVYFCASSQDFGTGYTGELFFGEGSRLTVL.

This chain joins TRBV19 and TRBJ1-1, with D possibly being TRBD1 (5 bases). CDR1 LNHDA and CDR2 SQIVND come from the germline V gene (reference sequence). This CDR3 is built from 14 residues. V gave up 9 bases and J gave up 4 bases, with 18 bases separating them. Here the CDR3 reads CASLLRGWGTEAFF. As DNA, the CDR3 is TGTGCCAGCCTCCTTAGGGGTTGGGGCACTGAAGCTTTCTTT. Full variable domain (outside the CDR3, taken from reference TRBV19 and TRBJ1-1): DGGITQSPKYLFRKEGQNVTLSCEQNLNHDAMYWYRQDPGQGLRLIYYSQIVNDFQKGDIAEGYSVSREKKESFPLTVTSAQKNPTAFYLCASLLRGWGTEAFFGQGTRLTVV.

The genes are TRBV2 and TRBJ2-5; tentative D call: TRBD1 (6 bases). V was pared by 6 bases and J by 2 bases, with 13 bases between. Per the germline V gene, CDR1 is SNHLY and CDR2 is FYNNEI. This CDR3 contains 14 residues. CDR3 amino acids: CASRERGQQETQYF. The CDR3 DNA follows: TGTGCCAGCAGGGAACGAGGACAGCAAGAGACCCAGTACTTC.

CDR3 in DNA: TGCGCCAGCAGCTTCCAGGGAGATACGCAGTATTTT. Translated, it gives CASSFQGDTQYF. The gene calls are TRBV5-1 and TRBJ2-3, with D possibly being TRBD1 (5 bases). The CDR3 length is 12 residues. Trimming cost V 2 bases and J 5 bases, with 6 bases left between them. Germline loops: CDR1 SGHRS, CDR2 YFSETQ.

CDR3: CASIEGGQGYNEQFF. The CDR3 nucleotides are TGTGCCAGCATCGAAGGGGGACAGGGATACAATGAGCAGTTCTTC. The chain carries TRBV7-9 and TRBJ2-1; TRBD1 aligns across 9 bases. The CDR3 totals 15 residues. J was trimmed by 4 bases and V by 7 bases; bases with no gene match: 8. Germline-derived CDR1 and CDR2 are SEHNR and FQNEAQ (reference sequence).

This clone occurred once. The genes are TRBV12-2 and TRBJ2-7; whether TRBD2, the table's D call, matches the DNA was not checked. TRBV12-2 is noted as a pseudogene. The CDR3 contains 18 residues. CDR3 sequence (DNA): TGTGCAAGTCGCCAACTGGCGCGGGGGGGACGAGATCCGTACGAGCAGTACTTC. Its protein is CASRQLARGGRDPYEQYF.

The CDR3 protein is CASRTGSTYEQYF. As DNA, the CDR3 is TGCGCCAGCAGAACAGGGAGCACCTACGAGCAGTACTTC. The J gene is TRBJ2-7, the V gene TRBV10-2; a possible D gene is TRBD1 (6 bases). V was clipped by 6 bases and J by 2 bases, with 11 bases between them. CDR1 is WSHSY, CDR2 SAAADI, per germline. The CDR3 length is 13 residues.

The J gene is TRBJ2-3, the V gene TRBV7-9; D gene unclear. Trimming removed 4 bases at V and 6 bases at J, with 14 bases between. Germline CDR1 reads SEHNR; CDR2 reads FQNEAQ (reference sequence). CDR3 length: 14 residues. The CDR3 sequence is CASSYERLLDTQYF. In DNA, the CDR3 is TGTGCCAGCAGCTACGAACGACTTCTGGATACGCAGTATTTT.

The chain links TRBV20-1 to TRBJ1-2, with D unresolved. The CDR3 is 10 amino acids. From germline, CDR1 is DFQATT and CDR2 SNEGSKA (reference sequence). V lost 2 bases and J 8 bases, leaving 6 bases between the germline ends. The CDR3 is CSARQKGYTF. The CDR3 nucleotides read TGCAGTGCTAGACAGAAGGGCTACACCTTC.

The chain joins TRBV11-2 to TRBJ1-4, with D perhaps TRBD1 (5 bases). The germline gives CDR1 SGHAT, CDR2 FQNNGV. The CDR3 loop spans 12 amino acids. V gave up 1 base and J gave up 8 bases, with 5 bases separating them. CDR3 coding DNA: TGTGCCAGCAGCTTAGGGGGCGAAAAACTGTTTTTT. This codes for CASSLGGEKLFF.

The chain is built from TRBV7-8 and TRBJ2-3; 10 nucleotides align to TRBD1. CDR3 length: 16 amino acids. Germline lookup yields CDR1 SGHVS and CDR2 FQNEAQ. The trim removed 5 bases at V and 4 bases at J, leaving 9 bases unmatched. The CDR3 DNA sequence: TGTGCCAGCAGCGGGGGGGACAGGGGCGTTCCAGATACGCAGTATTTT. The encoded protein is CASSGGDRGVPDTQYF.

The rearrangement uses TRBV2 and TRBJ1-4; 8 bases align to TRBD1. CDR1 and CDR2 from the germline V gene are SNHLY and FYNNEI. The CDR3 is 14 residues long. V was clipped by 6 bases and J by 5 bases; unmatched bases: 5. The chain's CDR3 is CASSPTGENEKLFF. Written as DNA, the CDR3 is TGTGCCAGCAGCCCGACAGGGGAGAATGAAAAACTGTTTTTT.

The rearrangement uses TRBV28 and TRBJ1-1, with D unclear. There are 15 residues in the CDR3. The ends were cut back, 2 bases at V and 4 bases at J, with 14 bases in the middle. CDR1 and CDR2 from the germline V gene are MDHEN and SYDVKM. CDR3: CASSLGSLGGTEAFF. The CDR3 DNA is TGTGCCAGCAGTTTAGGGAGTTTAGGAGGCACTGAAGCTTTCTTT.

This clone was observed once. The chain carries TRBV6-1 and TRBJ1-1; no firm D call. Germline CDR1 is MNHNS and CDR2 is SASEGT. Trimming left V 1 base short and J 4 bases short, with 7 bases between. CDR3 length: 13 residues. The DNA of the CDR3 is TGTGCCAGCAGTGAAGACTTTGCCACTGAAGCTTTCTTT. Amino acid sequence: CASSEDFATEAFF.

The CDR3 region has the DNA TGTGCCAGCAGGCGGGAGGGGAGCTACGAGCAGTACTTC. It encodes CASRREGSYEQYF. The genes are TRBV2 and TRBJ2-7; 9 bases fit TRBD2. J lost 3 bases, V lost 6 bases, and 3 bases had no gene match. CDR3 length: 13 residues. Germline-derived CDR1 and CDR2 are SNHLY and FYNNEI. The variable domain in full, with the rest retrieved from reference TRBV2 and TRBJ2-7, is EPEVTQTPSHQVTQMGQEVILRCVPISNHLYFYWYRQILGQKVEFLVSFYNNEISEKSEIFDDQFSVERPDGSNFTLKIRSTKLEDSAMYFCASRREGSYEQYFGPGTRLTVT.

The chain combines TRBV5-1 with TRBJ2-1, with TRBD1 identical over 7 bases. J gave up 5 bases and V 4 bases, and 9 bases lay outside the gene matches. The CDR3 is made up of 15 amino acids. The germline V gene encodes CDR1 SGHRS and CDR2 YFSETQ. The CDR3 DNA reads as TGCGCCAGCAGCCTAAAACAGGGGTTCAACAATGAGCAGTTCTTC. It encodes CASSLKQGFNNEQFF.

The V gene is TRBV7-8, the J gene TRBJ2-1; 9 bases are a match to TRBD1. V was pared by 5 bases and J by 7 bases, with 12 bases of the junction left unmatched. The CDR3 spans 16 residues. Germline lookup yields CDR1 SGHVS and CDR2 FQNEAQ. The CDR3 reads CASSVIQGAHINEQFF. CDR3 sequence (DNA): TGTGCCAGCAGCGTTATACAGGGGGCACACATTAATGAGCAGTTCTTC.

The rearrangement uses TRBV7-9 and TRBJ1-1; TRBD1 matches 10 bases. V gave up 2 bases and J gave up 7 bases; unmatched junction bases: 7. Germline CDR1 SEHNR, CDR2 FQNEAQ (reference sequence). The CDR3 totals 15 residues. This CDR3 reads CASSLYGTGEDEAFF. The CDR3 nucleotides are TGTGCCAGCAGCTTATATGGGACAGGGGAGGATGAAGCTTTCTTT. Using reference TRBV7-9 and TRBJ1-1 for the parts outside the CDR3, the full variable domain is DTGVSQNPRHKITKRGQNVTFRCDPISEHNRLYWYRQTLGQGPEFLTYFQNEAQLEKSRLLSDRFSAERPKGSFSTLEIQRTEQGDSAMYLCASSLYGTGEDEAFFGQGTRLTVV.